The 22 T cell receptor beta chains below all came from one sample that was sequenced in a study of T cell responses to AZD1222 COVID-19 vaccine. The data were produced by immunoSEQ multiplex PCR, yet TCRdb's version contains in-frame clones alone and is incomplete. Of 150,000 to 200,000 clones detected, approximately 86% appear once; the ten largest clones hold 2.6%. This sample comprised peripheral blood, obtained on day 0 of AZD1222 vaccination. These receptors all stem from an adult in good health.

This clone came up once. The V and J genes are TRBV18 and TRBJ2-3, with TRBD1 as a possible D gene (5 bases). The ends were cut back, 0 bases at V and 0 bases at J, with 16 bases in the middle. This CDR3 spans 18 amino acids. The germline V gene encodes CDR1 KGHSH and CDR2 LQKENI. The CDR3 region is CASSPPGHRTTSTDTQYF. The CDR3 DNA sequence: TGTGCCAGCTCACCACCGGGGCACCGGACCACTAGCACAGATACGCAGTATTTT.

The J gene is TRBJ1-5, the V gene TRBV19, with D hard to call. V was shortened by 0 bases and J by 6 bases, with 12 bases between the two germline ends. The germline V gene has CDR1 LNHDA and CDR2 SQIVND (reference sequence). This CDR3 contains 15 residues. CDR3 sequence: CASSIEGLGSQPQHF. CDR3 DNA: TGTGCCAGTAGTATAGAAGGTCTCGGTAGTCAGCCCCAGCATTTT.

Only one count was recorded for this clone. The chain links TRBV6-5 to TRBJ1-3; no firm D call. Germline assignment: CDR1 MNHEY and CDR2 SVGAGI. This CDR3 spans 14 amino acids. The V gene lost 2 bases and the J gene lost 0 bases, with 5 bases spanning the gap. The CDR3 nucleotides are TGTGCCAGCAGTTACGGTGTCTCTGGAAACACCATATATTTT. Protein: CASSYGVSGNTIYF.

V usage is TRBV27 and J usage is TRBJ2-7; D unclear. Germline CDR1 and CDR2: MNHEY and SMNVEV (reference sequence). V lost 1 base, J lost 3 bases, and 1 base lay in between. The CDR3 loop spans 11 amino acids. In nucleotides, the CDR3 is TGTGCCAGCAGTTTATTCTACGAGCAGTACTTC. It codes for CASSLFYEQYF.

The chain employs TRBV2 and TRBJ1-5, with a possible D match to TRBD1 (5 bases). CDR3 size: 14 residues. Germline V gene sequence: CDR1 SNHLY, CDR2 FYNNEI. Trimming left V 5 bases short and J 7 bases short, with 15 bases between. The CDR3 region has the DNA TGTGCCAGCAGTCCAACGACAGCGGGACAGCCCCAGCATTTT. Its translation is CASSPTTAGQPQHF.

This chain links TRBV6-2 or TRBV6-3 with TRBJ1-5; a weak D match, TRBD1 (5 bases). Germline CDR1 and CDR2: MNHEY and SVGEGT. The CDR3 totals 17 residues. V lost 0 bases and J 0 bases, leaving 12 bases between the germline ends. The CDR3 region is CASSYSEGIGSNQPQHF. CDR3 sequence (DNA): TGTGCCAGCAGTTACTCGGAGGGGATTGGTAGCAATCAGCCCCAGCATTTT.

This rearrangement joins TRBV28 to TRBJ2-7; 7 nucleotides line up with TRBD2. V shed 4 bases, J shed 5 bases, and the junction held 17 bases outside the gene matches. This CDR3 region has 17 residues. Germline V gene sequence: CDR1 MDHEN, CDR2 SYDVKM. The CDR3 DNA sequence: TGTGCCAGCAGTTCCCCTTTGTCTGGCGGGAGCGGGAACGAGCAGTACTTC. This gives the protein CASSSPLSGGSGNEQYF.

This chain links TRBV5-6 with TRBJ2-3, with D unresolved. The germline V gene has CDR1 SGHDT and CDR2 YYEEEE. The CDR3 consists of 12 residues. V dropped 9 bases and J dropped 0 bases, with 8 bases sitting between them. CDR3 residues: CATKGSTDTQYF. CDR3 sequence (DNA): TGTGCCACGAAAGGGAGCACAGATACGCAGTATTTT.

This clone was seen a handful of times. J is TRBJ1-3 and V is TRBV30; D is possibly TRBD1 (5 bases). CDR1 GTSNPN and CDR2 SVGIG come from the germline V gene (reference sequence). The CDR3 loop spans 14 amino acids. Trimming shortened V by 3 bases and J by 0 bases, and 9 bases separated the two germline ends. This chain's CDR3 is CAWSGGTSGNTIYF. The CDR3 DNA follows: TGTGCCTGGAGCGGAGGGACCTCTGGAAACACCATATATTTT.

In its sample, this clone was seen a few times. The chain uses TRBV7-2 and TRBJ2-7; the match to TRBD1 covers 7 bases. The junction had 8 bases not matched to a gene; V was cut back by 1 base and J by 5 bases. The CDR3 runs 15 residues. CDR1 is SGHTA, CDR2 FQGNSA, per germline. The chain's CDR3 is CASSLERGRRDEQYF. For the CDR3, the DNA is TGTGCCAGCAGCTTAGAGAGGGGGCGAAGAGACGAGCAGTACTTC.

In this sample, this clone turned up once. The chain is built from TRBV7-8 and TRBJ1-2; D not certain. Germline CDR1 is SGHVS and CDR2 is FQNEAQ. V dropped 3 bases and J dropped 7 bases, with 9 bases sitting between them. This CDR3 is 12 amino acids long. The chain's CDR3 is CASSFVPSGYTF. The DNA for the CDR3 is TGTGCCAGCAGCTTTGTCCCCTCTGGCTACACCTTC. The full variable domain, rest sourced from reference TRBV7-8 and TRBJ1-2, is GAGVSQSPRYKVAKRGQDVALRCDPISGHVSLFWYQQALGQGPEFLTYFQNEAQLDKSGLPSDRFFAERPEGSVSTLKIQRTQQEDSAVYLCASSFVPSGYTFGSGTRLTVV.

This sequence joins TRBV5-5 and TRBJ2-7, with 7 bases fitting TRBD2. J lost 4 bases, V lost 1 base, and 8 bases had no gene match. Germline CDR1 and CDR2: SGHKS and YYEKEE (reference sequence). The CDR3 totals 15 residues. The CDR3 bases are TGTGCCAGCAGCTTGTATCGCGGGAGAGAGTACGAGCAGTACTTC. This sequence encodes CASSLYRGREYEQYF. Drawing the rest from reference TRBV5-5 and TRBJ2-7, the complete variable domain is DAGVTQSPTHLIKTRGQQVTLRCSPISGHKSVSWYQQVLGQGPQFIFQYYEKEERGRGNFPDRFSARQFPNYSSELNVNALLLGDSALYLCASSLYRGREYEQYFGPGTRLTVT.

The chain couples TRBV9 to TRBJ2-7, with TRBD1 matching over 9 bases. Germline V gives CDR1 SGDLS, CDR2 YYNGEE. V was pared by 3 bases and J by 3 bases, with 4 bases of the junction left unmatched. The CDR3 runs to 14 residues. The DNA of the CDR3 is TGTGCCAGCAGCGCACAGGGGGCCGACTACGAGCAGTACTTC. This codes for CASSAQGADYEQYF. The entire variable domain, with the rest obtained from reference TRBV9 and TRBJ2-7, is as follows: DSGVTQTPKHLITATGQRVTLRCSPRSGDLSVYWYQQSLDQGLQFLIQYYNGEERAKGNILERFSAQQFPDLHSELNLSSLELGDSALYFCASSAQGADYEQYFGPGTRLTVT.

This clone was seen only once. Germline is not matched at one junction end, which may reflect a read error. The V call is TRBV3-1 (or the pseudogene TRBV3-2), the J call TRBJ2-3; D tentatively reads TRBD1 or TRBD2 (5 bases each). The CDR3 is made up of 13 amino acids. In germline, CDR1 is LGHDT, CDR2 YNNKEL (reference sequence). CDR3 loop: CASSQDTGPPGHF. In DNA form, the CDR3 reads TGTGCCAGCAGCCAAGATACTGGACCTCCGGGGCATTTT.

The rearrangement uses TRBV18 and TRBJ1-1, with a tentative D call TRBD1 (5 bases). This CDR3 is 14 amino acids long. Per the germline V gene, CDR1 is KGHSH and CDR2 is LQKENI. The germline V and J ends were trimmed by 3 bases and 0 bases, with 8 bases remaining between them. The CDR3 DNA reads TGTGCCAGCTCACCGGGGACGGTGAACACTGAAGCTTTCTTT. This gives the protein CASSPGTVNTEAFF.

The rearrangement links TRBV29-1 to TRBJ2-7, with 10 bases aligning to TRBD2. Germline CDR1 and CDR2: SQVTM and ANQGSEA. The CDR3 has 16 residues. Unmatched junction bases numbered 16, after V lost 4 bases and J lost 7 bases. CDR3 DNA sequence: TGCAGCGTTGCCGGGTTGGTTCCTAGCGGGAGTATTGAGCAGTACTTC. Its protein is CSVAGLVPSGSIEQYF.

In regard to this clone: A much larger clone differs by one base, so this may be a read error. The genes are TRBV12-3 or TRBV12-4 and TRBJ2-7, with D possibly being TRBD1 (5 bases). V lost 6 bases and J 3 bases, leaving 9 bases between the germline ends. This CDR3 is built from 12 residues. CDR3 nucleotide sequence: TGTGCCAGCAGCTACCAGGGCTACGAGCAGTACTTC. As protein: CASSYQGYEQYF.

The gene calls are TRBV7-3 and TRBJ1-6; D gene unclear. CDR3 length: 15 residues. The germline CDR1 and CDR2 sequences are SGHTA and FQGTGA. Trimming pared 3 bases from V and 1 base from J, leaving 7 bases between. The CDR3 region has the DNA TGTGCCAGCAGCTTGACGCCTTCCTATAATTCACCCCTCCACTTT. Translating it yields CASSLTPSYNSPLHF.

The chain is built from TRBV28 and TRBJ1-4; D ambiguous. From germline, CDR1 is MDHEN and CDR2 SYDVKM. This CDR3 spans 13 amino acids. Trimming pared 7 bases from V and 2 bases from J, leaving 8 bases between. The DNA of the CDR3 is TGTGCCAGCATGTCGGCGACTAATGAAAAACTGTTTTTT. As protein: CASMSATNEKLFF.

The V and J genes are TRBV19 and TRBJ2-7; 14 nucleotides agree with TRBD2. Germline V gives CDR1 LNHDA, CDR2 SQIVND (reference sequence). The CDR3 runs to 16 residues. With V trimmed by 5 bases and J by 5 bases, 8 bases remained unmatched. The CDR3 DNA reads TGTGCCAGTAGTTACACCGGGACTAGCGGGAGCGACGAGCAGTACTTC. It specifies CASSYTGTSGSDEQYF.

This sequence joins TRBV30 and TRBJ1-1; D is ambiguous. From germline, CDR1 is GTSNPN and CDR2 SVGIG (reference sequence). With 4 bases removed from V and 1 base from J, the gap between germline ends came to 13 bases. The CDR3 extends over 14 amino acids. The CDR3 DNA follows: TGTGCCTGGACCCTTGGACTCACGAACACTGAAGCTTTCTTT. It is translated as CAWTLGLTNTEAFF.

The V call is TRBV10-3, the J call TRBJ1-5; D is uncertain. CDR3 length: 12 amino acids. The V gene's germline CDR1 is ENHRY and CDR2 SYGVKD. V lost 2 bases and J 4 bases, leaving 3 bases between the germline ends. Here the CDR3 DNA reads TGTGCCATCAGTGAGGGGAATCAGCCCCAGCATTTT. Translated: CAISEGNQPQHF.